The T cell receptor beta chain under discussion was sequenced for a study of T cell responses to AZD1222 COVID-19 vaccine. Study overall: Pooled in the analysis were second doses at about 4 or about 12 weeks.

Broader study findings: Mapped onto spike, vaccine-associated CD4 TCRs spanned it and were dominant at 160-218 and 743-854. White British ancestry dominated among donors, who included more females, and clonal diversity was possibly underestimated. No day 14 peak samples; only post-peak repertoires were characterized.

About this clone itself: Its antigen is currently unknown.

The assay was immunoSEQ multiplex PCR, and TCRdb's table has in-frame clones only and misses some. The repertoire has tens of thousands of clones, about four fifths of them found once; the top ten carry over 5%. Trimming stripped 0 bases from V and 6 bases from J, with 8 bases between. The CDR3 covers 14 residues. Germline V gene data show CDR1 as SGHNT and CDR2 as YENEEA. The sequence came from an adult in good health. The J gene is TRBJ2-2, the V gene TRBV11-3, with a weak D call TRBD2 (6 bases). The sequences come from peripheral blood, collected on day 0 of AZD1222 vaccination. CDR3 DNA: TGTGCCAGCAGCTTAGAGGGGGGAGCCGGGGAGCTGTTTTTT. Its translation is CASSLEGGAGELFF.